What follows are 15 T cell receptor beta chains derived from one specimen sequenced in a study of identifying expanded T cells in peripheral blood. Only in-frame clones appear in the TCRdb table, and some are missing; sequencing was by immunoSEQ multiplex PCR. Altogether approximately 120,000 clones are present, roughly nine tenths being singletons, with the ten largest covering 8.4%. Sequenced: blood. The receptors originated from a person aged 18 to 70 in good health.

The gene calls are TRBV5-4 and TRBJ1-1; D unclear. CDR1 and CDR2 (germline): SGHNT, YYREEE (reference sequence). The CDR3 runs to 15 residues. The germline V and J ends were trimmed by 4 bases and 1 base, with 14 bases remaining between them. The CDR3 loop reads CASSLNSWGNTEAFF. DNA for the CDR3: TGTGCCAGCAGCCTTAACTCCTGGGGGAACACTGAAGCTTTCTTT.

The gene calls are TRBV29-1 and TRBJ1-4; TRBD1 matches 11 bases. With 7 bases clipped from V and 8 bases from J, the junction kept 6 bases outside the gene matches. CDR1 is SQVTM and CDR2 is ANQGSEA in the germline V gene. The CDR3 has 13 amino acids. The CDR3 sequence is CSAPGTGGEKLFF. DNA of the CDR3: TGCAGCGCCCCCGGGACAGGGGGAGAAAAACTGTTTTTT.

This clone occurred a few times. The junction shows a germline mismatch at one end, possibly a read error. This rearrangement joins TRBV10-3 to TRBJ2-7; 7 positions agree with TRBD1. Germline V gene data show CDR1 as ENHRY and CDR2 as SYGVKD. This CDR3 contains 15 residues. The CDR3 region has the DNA TGTGCCAGCAGTTACCTACAGGGGTCCTCCTACGAGCAGTACTTC. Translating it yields CASSYLQGSSYEQYF.

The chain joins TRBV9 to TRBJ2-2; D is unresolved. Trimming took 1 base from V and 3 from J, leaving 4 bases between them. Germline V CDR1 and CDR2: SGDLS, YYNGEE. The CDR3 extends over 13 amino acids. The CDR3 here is CASSVMYTGELFF. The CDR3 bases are TGTGCCAGCAGCGTAATGTACACCGGGGAGCTGTTTTTT.

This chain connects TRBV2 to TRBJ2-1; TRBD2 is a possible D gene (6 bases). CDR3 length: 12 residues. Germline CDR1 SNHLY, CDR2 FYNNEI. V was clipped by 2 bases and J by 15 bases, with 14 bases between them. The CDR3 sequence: CASSEIREWLFF. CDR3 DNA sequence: TGTGCCAGCAGTGAAATCCGGGAGTGGCTGTTCTTC.

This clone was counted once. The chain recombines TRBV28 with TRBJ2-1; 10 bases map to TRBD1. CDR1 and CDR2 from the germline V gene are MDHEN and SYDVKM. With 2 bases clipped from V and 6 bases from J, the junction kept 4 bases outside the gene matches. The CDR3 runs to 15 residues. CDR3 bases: TGTGCCAGCAGTTTAGTGAGGACAGGGGGCAATGAGCAGTTCTTC. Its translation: CASSLVRTGGNEQFF.

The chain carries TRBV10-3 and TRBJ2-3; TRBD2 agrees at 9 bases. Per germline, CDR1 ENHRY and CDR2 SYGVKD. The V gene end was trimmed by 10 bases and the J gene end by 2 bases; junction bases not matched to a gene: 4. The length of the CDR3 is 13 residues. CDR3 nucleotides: TGTGCCACCCGACTAGCGGACACAGATACGCAGTATTTT. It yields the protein CATRLADTDTQYF.

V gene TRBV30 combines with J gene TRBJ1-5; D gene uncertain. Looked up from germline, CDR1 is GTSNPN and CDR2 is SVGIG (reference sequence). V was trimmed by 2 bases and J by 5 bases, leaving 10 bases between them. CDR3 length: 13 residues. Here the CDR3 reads CAWSPSPDQPQHF. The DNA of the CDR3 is TGTGCCTGGAGTCCAAGCCCAGATCAGCCCCAGCATTTT.

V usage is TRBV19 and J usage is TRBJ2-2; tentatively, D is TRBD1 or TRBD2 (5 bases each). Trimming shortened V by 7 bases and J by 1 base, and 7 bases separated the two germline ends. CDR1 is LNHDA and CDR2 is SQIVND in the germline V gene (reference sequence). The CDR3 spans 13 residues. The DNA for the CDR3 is TGTGCCAGTAAGAGGGGGAACACCGGGGAGCTGTTTTTT. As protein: CASKRGNTGELFF.

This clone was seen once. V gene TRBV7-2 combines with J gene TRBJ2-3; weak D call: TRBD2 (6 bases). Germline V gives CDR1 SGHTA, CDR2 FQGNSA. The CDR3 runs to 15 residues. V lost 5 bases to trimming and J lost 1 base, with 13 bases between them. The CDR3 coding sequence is TGTGCCAGCAGCCCACTAGCTCACGGCACAGATACGCAGTATTTT. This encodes CASSPLAHGTDTQYF. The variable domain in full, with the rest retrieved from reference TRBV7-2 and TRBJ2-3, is GAGVSQSPSNKVTEKGKDVELRCDPISGHTALYWYRQSLGQGLEFLIYFQGNSAPDKSGLPSDRFSAERTGGSVSTLTIQRTQQEDSAVYLCASSPLAHGTDTQYFGPGTRLTVL.

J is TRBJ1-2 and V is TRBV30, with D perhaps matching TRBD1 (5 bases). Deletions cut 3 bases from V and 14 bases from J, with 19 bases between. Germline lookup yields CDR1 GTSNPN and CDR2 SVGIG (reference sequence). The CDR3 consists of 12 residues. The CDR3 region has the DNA TGTGCCTGGAGCCATACCTCAGGGAATGCAACCTTC. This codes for CAWSHTSGNATF.

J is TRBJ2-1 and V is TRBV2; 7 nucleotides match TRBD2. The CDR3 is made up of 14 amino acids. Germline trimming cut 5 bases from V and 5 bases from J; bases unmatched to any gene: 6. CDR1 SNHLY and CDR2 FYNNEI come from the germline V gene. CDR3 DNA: TGTGCCAGCAGTACCCCGGGACTAAACAATGAGCAGTTCTTC. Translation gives CASSTPGLNNEQFF.

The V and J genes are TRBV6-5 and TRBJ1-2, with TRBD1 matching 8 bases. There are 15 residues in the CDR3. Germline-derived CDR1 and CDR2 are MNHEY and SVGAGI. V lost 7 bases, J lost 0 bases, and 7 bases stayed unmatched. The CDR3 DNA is TGTGCCAGCATACCTACACAGGGGGCTAACTATGGCTACACCTTC. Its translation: CASIPTQGANYGYTF.

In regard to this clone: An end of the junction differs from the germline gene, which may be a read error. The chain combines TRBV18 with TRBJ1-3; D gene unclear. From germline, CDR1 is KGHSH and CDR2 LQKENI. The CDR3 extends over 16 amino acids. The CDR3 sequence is CASSPPRPASGNTIYF. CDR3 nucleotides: TGTGCCAGCTCCCCACCTCGGCCGGCTTCTGGAAACACCATATATTTT. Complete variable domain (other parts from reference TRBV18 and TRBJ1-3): NAGVMQNPRHLVRRRGQEARLRCSPMKGHSHVYWYRQLPEEGLKFMVYLQKENIIDESGMPKERFSAEFPKEGPSILRIQQVVRGDSAAYFCASSPPRPASGNTIYFGEGSWLTVV.

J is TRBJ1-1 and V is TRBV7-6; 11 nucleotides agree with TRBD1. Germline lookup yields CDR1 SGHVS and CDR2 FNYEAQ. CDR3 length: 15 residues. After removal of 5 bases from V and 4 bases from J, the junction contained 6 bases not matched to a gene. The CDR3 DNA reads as TGTGCCAGCAGCCCCCGGACAGGGGGCGGCACTGAAGCTTTCTTT. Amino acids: CASSPRTGGGTEAFF.